The 16 T cell receptor beta chains presented below share a single source sample, sequenced in a study of cytomegalovirus exposure and HLA in healthy donors. The PCR made use of 60 Vbeta and 13 Jbeta primers. Measured with immunoSEQ multiplex PCR; TCRdb has only the in-frame clones, and not every one. The profile shows 160,000 or so clones, more than 75% of them singletons. Sequencing was performed on PBMCs. These receptors came from a male donor in good health and CMV-seronegative.

The J gene is TRBJ1-1, the V gene TRBV27, with D unclear. The CDR3 runs to 14 residues. Trimming removed 2 bases at V and 1 base at J, with 8 bases between. Germline-derived CDR1 and CDR2 are MNHEY and SMNVEV (reference sequence). The CDR3 DNA reads as TGTGCCAGCAGTTTAGGGCGAGCGAACACTGAAGCTTTCTTT. This translates into CASSLGRANTEAFF.

The table lists this clone with a few counts. This rearrangement joins TRBV19 to TRBJ2-1, with 12 bases that match TRBD1. The CDR3 has 16 residues. The V gene end was trimmed by 5 bases and the J gene end by 6 bases; junction bases not matched to a gene: 8. Per the germline V gene, CDR1 is LNHDA and CDR2 is SQIVND (reference sequence). The CDR3 sequence is CASSGSGTGGFNEQFF. CDR3 nucleotides: TGTGCCAGTAGTGGCTCCGGGACAGGGGGCTTCAATGAGCAGTTCTTC.

The CDR3: CASSLLRTGGADTQYF. The CDR3 DNA reads TGTGCCAGCAGTTTATTGCGGACAGGGGGTGCGGATACGCAGTATTTT. This chain connects TRBV27 to TRBJ2-3; 10 nucleotides match TRBD1. Germline trimming cut 1 base from V and 6 bases from J; bases unmatched to any gene: 7. Looked up from germline, CDR1 is MNHEY and CDR2 is SMNVEV (reference sequence). The CDR3 has 16 residues.

The rearrangement links TRBV5-1 to TRBJ2-6, with 10 bases matching TRBD1. The CDR3 is 18 amino acids. Germline CDR1 reads SGHRS; CDR2 reads YFSETQ. V lost 3 bases and J lost 2; bases outside the gene matches: 8. In DNA, the CDR3 is TGCGCCAGCAGCTCGACCGGGACAGGGGCGACTGGGGCCAACGTCCTGACTTTC. It yields the protein CASSSTGTGATGANVLTF. Full variable domain (missing parts from reference TRBV5-1 and TRBJ2-6): KAGVTQTPRYLIKTRGQQVTLSCSPISGHRSVSWYQQTPGQGLQFLFEYFSETQRNKGNFPGRFSGRQFSNSRSEMNVSTLELGDSALYLCASSSTGTGATGANVLTFGAGSRLTVL.

This clone was observed a single time. The chain is built from TRBV7-2 and TRBJ2-3, with D maybe TRBD2 (7 bases). CDR1 SGHTA and CDR2 FQGNSA come from the germline V gene. Trimming stripped 2 bases from V and 2 bases from J, with 17 bases between. The CDR3 sequence is 17 residues long. CDR3 loop: CASSLRGGAGLTDTQYF. CDR3 coding DNA: TGTGCCAGCAGCTTAAGGGGGGGGGCGGGCCTCACAGATACGCAGTATTTT.

The CDR3 protein is CASSQDLGRGGREQYF. The CDR3 DNA is TGCGCCAGCAGCCAAGATCTCGGCAGGGGCGGTCGAGAGCAGTACTTC. The chain links TRBV4-3 to TRBJ2-7; D possibly corresponds to TRBD1 (6 bases). The CDR3 sequence is 16 residues long. V was clipped by 0 bases and J by 7 bases, with 19 bases between them. The V gene's germline CDR1 is LGHNA and CDR2 YSLEER.

The chain uses TRBV11-2 and TRBJ2-7; 9 positions agree with TRBD2. This CDR3 has 17 residues. The V segment lost 5 bases and the J segment 0 bases; nucleotides outside the gene matches: 11. CDR1 is SGHAT and CDR2 is FQNNGV in the germline V gene. The CDR3 here is CASSLLSGGHYSYEQYF. Written as DNA, the CDR3 is TGTGCCAGCAGCCTCCTAAGCGGGGGGCATTACTCCTACGAGCAGTACTTC.

This rearrangement joins TRBV29-1 to TRBJ2-1, with 11 nucleotides matching TRBD2. The V segment lost 4 bases and the J segment 8 bases; nucleotides outside the gene matches: 13. This CDR3 region has 16 residues. Germline lookup yields CDR1 SQVTM and CDR2 ANQGSEA. In DNA, the CDR3 is TGCAGCGTTGCCCGCGGGGTACTAGCGGGAGTCGATGAGCAGTTCTTC. Its protein is CSVARGVLAGVDEQFF.

This chain uses TRBV19 with TRBJ2-4; possible D gene TRBD1, 6 bases. V was cut by 3 bases and J by 7 bases, with 10 bases left in between. Per germline, CDR1 LNHDA and CDR2 SQIVND (reference sequence). This CDR3 has 13 amino acids. The CDR3 spells CASSMGARNIQYF. DNA for the CDR3: TGTGCCAGTAGTATGGGGGCGAGGAACATTCAGTACTTC. The entire variable domain, with the rest obtained from reference TRBV19 and TRBJ2-4, is as follows: DGGITQSPKYLFRKEGQNVTLSCEQNLNHDAMYWYRQDPGQGLRLIYYSQIVNDFQKGDIAEGYSVSREKKESFPLTVTSAQKNPTAFYLCASSMGARNIQYFGAGTRLSVL.

The rearrangement joins TRBV7-2 to TRBJ2-3; TRBD1 is a possible D gene (6 bases). The CDR3 is 17 residues long. Germline assignment: CDR1 SGHTA and CDR2 FQGNSA. V was pared by 1 base and J by 0 bases, with 14 bases between. The CDR3 spells CASSLGAGTTSTDTQYF. CDR3 bases: TGTGCCAGCAGCTTAGGGGCCGGGACAACTAGCACAGATACGCAGTATTTT. The variable domain in full, with the rest retrieved from reference TRBV7-2 and TRBJ2-3, is GAGVSQSPSNKVTEKGKDVELRCDPISGHTALYWYRQSLGQGLEFLIYFQGNSAPDKSGLPSDRFSAERTGGSVSTLTIQRTQQEDSAVYLCASSLGAGTTSTDTQYFGPGTRLTVL.

The rearrangement joins TRBV9 to TRBJ2-7; TRBD1 aligns across 7 bases. The trim removed 7 bases at V and 0 bases at J, leaving 4 bases unmatched. The CDR3 is 13 residues long. The germline V gene has CDR1 SGDLS and CDR2 YYNGEE. CDR3 nucleotide sequence: TGTGCCAGCGGGGGACAGAGCTCCTACGAGCAGTACTTC. It codes for CASGGQSSYEQYF.

CDR3 sequence: CASGSGGVPYNEQFF. In DNA, the CDR3 is TGTGCCAGCGGTAGCGGGGGGGTCCCCTACAATGAGCAGTTCTTC. This sequence joins TRBV7-3 and TRBJ2-1; TRBD2 matches at 11 bases. The V segment lost 8 bases and the J segment 2 bases; nucleotides outside the gene matches: 5. The CDR3 length is 15 residues. Germline CDR1 and CDR2: SGHTA and FQGTGA.

This clone was recorded a few times. The chain couples TRBV7-8 to TRBJ1-4; the match to TRBD1 covers 10 bases. CDR1 is SGHVS, CDR2 FQNEAQ, per germline. CDR3 length equals 16 residues. V trimming: 6 bases; J trimming: 8 bases; junction bases outside the gene matches: 12. CDR3 sequence (DNA): TGTGCCAGCAGTCCTCTGGTGGGACAGGGGAGGGAAAAACTGTTTTTT. Translation: CASSPLVGQGREKLFF.

There are a few counts of this clone. The chain is built from TRBV5-6 and TRBJ2-7; no reliable D call. Trimming pared 0 bases from V and 4 bases from J, leaving 11 bases between. CDR3 length equals 14 residues. From germline, CDR1 is SGHDT and CDR2 YYEEEE. In DNA, the CDR3 is TGTGCCAGCAGCTTGGGGCGGAACCCTTACGAGCAGTACTTC. Protein product: CASSLGRNPYEQYF.

This clone was found a few times. The chain combines TRBV29-1 with TRBJ2-1, with 15 bases fitting TRBD2. The germline V gene encodes CDR1 SQVTM and CDR2 ANQGSEA. Trimming cost V 7 bases and J 1 base; bases outside gene matches: 14. The CDR3 contains 19 residues. This CDR3 reads CSAGGLWTSGRGSYNEQFF. The CDR3 DNA follows: TGCAGCGCCGGGGGGCTTTGGACTAGCGGGAGGGGGTCCTACAATGAGCAGTTCTTC.

This chain links TRBV6-1 with TRBJ2-7; 12 nucleotides agree with TRBD1. The V gene's germline CDR1 is MNHNS and CDR2 SASEGT. The CDR3 runs 15 residues. Unmatched junction bases numbered 10, after V lost 7 bases and J lost 6 bases. The CDR3 sequence: CASTQAGQGAGEQYF. The CDR3 DNA reads TGTGCCAGCACCCAGGCGGGACAGGGGGCCGGCGAGCAGTACTTC.